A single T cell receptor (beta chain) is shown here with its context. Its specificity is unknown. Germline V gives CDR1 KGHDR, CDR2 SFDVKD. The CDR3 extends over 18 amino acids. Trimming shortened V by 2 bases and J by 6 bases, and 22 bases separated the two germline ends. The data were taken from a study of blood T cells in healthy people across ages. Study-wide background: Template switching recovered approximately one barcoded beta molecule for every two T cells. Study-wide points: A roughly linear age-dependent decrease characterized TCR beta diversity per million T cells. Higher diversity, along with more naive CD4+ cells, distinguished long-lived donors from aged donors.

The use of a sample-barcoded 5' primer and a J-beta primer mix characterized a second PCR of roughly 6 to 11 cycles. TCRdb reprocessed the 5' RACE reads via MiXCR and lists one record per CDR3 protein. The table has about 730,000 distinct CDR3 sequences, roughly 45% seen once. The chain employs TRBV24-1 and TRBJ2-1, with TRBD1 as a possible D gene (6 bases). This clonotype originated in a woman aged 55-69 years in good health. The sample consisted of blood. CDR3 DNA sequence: TGTGCCACCAGTGATTGGCTTGGGGGCGCGGGTGTCTCCAATGAGCAGTTCTTC. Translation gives CATSDWLGGAGVSNEQFF.